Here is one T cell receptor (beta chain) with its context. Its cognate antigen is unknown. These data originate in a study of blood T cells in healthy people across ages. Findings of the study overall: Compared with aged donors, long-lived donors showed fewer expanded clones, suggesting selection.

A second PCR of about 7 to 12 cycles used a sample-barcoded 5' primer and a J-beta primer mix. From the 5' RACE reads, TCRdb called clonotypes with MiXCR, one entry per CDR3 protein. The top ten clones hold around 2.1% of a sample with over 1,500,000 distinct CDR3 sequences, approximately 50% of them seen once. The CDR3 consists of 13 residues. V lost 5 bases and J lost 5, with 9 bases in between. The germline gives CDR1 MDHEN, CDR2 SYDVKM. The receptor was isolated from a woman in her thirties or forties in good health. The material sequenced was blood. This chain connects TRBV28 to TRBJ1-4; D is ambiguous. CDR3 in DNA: TGTGCCAGCAGTGCGACTAAAAATGAAAAACTGTTTTTT. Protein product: CASSATKNEKLFF.